These T cell receptor beta chains were read from a single sample in a study of cytomegalovirus exposure and HLA in healthy donors. Here immunoSEQ multiplex PCR was the method, and the copy in TCRdb shows in-frame clones only, minus some. The profile covers roughly 230,000 clones, with 90% appearing a single time and 3% to 3.5% taken by the ten largest. The sample was PBMCs. The receptors were gathered from a woman under 40 in good health and CMV-seronegative. The CDR3 runs from the conserved cysteine through the conserved F or W. Each record gives: CDR3 protein, CDR3 DNA, D gene, V gene, CDR3 length, J gene, clone size. The D gene is left open where the match is weak. Size tells how often a clone was seen (once, few, many) or the class of an expanded clone, and some rows leave it out.

CASRGSGTGGSSQPQHF TGTGCCAGCAGGGGCTCCGGGACAGGGGGCTCCAGCCAGCCCCAGCATTTT TRBD1 TRBV28 17 TRBJ1-5 -
CASDRTGPKMPSTDTQYF TGTGCCAGCGACCGAACCGGGCCGAAAATGCCTAGCACAGATACGCAGTATTTT - TRBV27 18 TRBJ2-3 once
CASSNGLASYEQYF TGTGCCAGCAGTAACGGACTAGCATCCTACGAGCAGTACTTC TRBD2 TRBV6-5 14 TRBJ2-7 -
CASSLASVNEQFF TGTGCCAGCAGTTTAGCCAGCGTCAATGAGCAGTTCTTC - TRBV27 13 TRBJ2-1 -
CASSLASRGETQYF TGTGCCAGCAGCTTAGCGTCTCGAGGTGAGACCCAGTACTTC - TRBV7-2 14 TRBJ2-5 -
CASSYSSRPDTQYF TGTGCCAGCAGTTACTCGAGTCGGCCAGATACGCAGTATTTT - TRBV6-5 14 TRBJ2-3 -
CASSLAREYNEQFF TGTGCCAGCAGCTTAGCCAGGGAGTACAATGAGCAGTTCTTC - TRBV5-6 14 TRBJ2-1 -
CASSLKPGQGISGANVLTF TGTGCCAGCAGTCTTAAACCGGGACAGGGAATCTCTGGGGCCAACGTCCTGACTTTC TRBD1 TRBV27 19 TRBJ2-6 -
CASPRQVGDHQPQHF TGTGCCAGCCCCCGGCAGGTGGGAGACCATCAGCCCCAGCATTTT - TRBV28 15 TRBJ1-5 -
CASSPGGITGTGELFF TGTGCCAGCAGCCCAGGCGGGATTACAGGAACCGGGGAGCTGTTTTTT - TRBV28 16 TRBJ2-2 -
CASSSRGTEAFF TGTGCCAGCAGTTCTAGAGGCACTGAAGCTTTCTTT - TRBV28 12 TRBJ1-1 -
CASSQVAGRDTGELFF TGTGCCAGCAGCCAAGTCGCGGGAAGGGACACCGGGGAGCTGTTTTTT - TRBV4-2 16 TRBJ2-2 -
CASSLRVTSGASTDTQYF TGTGCCAGCAGCTTAAGGGTGACTAGCGGGGCCAGCACAGATACGCAGTATTTT TRBD2 TRBV7-3 18 TRBJ2-3 -
CAISEGTGGTDTQYF TGTGCCATCAGTGAGGGGACAGGGGGCACAGATACGCAGTATTTT TRBD1 TRBV10-3 15 TRBJ2-3 -
CASSPTSGRVYNEQFF TGTGCCAGCAGCCCCACGAGCGGGAGGGTATACAATGAGCAGTTCTTC TRBD2 TRBV7-9 16 TRBJ2-1 -
CASSSPRSGSGWQYF TGTGCCAGCAGTTCTCCGAGGAGCGGGAGCGGTTGGCAGTACTTC TRBD2 TRBV6-6 15 TRBJ2-7 once
CASSFGDRGYIQYF TGTGCCAGCAGTTTCGGGGACAGGGGTTACATTCAGTACTTC TRBD1 TRBV28 14 TRBJ2-4 -
CASSGVGPQHF TGTGCCAGCAGTGGTGTTGGGCCCCAGCATTTT - TRBV28 11 TRBJ1-5 few
CASSLKLAVGEQFF TGTGCCAGCAGCCTCAAACTAGCGGTGGGTGAGCAGTTCTTC TRBD2 TRBV11-2 14 TRBJ2-1 -
CASSRQASSSYEQYF TGTGCCAGCAGCAGACAGGCTTCGAGCTCCTACGAGCAGTACTTC - TRBV7-9 15 TRBJ2-7 -
CASSNGNQPQHF TGTGCCAGCAGTAATGGCAATCAGCCCCAGCATTTT - TRBV27 12 TRBJ1-5 -
CASSKAPKAGGPTGELFF TGTGCCAGCAGCAAAGCCCCTAAGGCGGGAGGGCCTACGGGGGAGCTGTTTTTT - TRBV21-1 18 TRBJ2-2 -
CASSLSAGQPQHF TGTGCCAGCAGTTTATCGGCCGGACAGCCCCAGCATTTT - TRBV27 13 TRBJ1-5 -
CASSEYQRNTGELFF TGTGCCAGCAGTGAATATCAGCGGAACACCGGGGAGCTGTTTTTT - TRBV25-1 15 TRBJ2-2 -